This T cell receptor beta chain was observed in a study of a mutant IDH1 vaccine in newly diagnosed glioma (dated by TCRdb to the early 2020s). Background on the whole study: Across visits V03 through V10, patients got a total of eight vaccinations, given in weeks 1, 3, 5, 7, 11, 15, 19 and 23. Vaccination began 4-6 weeks after radiotherapy alone, or alongside temozolomide cycles in the chemotherapy-containing groups. Before enrollment, most patients had been given radiochemotherapy with temozolomide as standard therapy, while the rest had received either radiotherapy alone or temozolomide alone. For exploratory analyses, under 30 treated patients had longitudinal TCRB deep sequencing done wherever samples were available. Peripheral blood was drawn at six visits: V03 (baseline), V05, V07, V10, V12 and V13. The 32 treated patients were approximately 60% male and roughly 40% female, with a mean age of approximately 40 years.

Comments on this clone: The antigen it binds to is not known. No clone much larger than this one lies a single base away; base qualities are absent.

Library prep was done by the immunoSEQ multiplex PCR assay. Rearranged TCR beta chain sequences were amplified using the hsTCRB Kit according to the manufacturer's protocol. An Illumina MiSeq was used to sequence the TCRB libraries. The authors' pipeline ran thus. The proprietary platform of the kit vendor was used for demultiplexing, trimming and gene mapping. TCRdb re-hosts the immuneACCESS table, in-frame sequences only. Its copies lack some clones; in the studies checked, an unresolved V gene accounts for under half of them, and the cause for the rest is not known. V and J calls and clone size are copied from that table; D and trimming were computed from the DNA. For this sample the table gives 60,000 or so clones, of which about 88% were detected only once. Jointly, the top ten make up approximately 3.8% of the sample. From the germline V gene, CDR1 is SGHAT and CDR2 is FQNNGV. The CDR3 runs 12 amino acids, cysteine and phenylalanine included. The kept DNA is CDR3 alone, 36 bases in frame from the first base. V lost 6 bases and J lost 6 bases; the stretch between them is 12 bases long.

The sample's time point label is to be understood as: week 23, last vaccination. A 20-mer mutant IDH1 peptide at 300 micrograms in Montanide made up each vaccine dose, which was injected subcutaneously together with topical imiquimod. All donors had newly diagnosed IDH1-mutant astrocytomas of WHO grade 3 or 4 that showed loss of nuclear ATRX. The samples were drawn from NOA16, a multicentre, single-arm, open-label phase I trial in Germany that tested a mutant IDH1 peptide vaccine in humans for the first time. Genomic DNA for TCRB sequencing was isolated from EDTA blood with the DNeasy Blood and Tissue Kit. Findings and caveats that apply to the study as a whole: Selection of PBMC samples for TCRB deep sequencing was based on availability. No apparent relationship was observed between pseudoprogression and alterations in the top peripheral T cell clonotypes detected by TCRB sequencing. Across multiple MHC alleles, vaccine-induced immune responses were seen in roughly 93% of patients. It was noted by the authors that analyses of patient blood samples could not be reproduced owing to sample limitations.

In this chain, TRBV11-2 is recombined with TRBJ2-7, with the D gene not confidently named. This TCR came from a man aged 25-45 years with glioma. This material consisted of PBMCs, taken from a glioma patient whose treatment included an IDH1 peptide vaccine. The bases read TGTGCCAGCAGGAGATACGGGTCCGAGCAGTACTTC. This sequence encodes CASRRYGSEQYF.